This entry lists 3 T cell receptor beta chains sequenced from one sample in a study of T cells expressing NK-cell markers. From its re-call of the 5' RACE reads, TCRdb lists each CDR3 protein once, without DNA. Found here are some 140,000 distinct CDR3 sequences; the top ten clones hold roughly 35%. The specimen sequenced was blood T cells: a sorted CD56 or NKG2C T cell subset, CD4+ or CD8+ T cells, or bulk PBMC T cells (not recorded which). Receptors were obtained from a woman in her 50s in good health.

This rearrangement joins TRBV30 to TRBJ1-5; TCRdb lists TRBD1, though no DNA is available to test this call. Germline loops: CDR1 GTSNPN, CDR2 SVGIG (reference sequence). CDR3 length: 14 residues. Here the CDR3 reads CAWSQGQGEQPQHF.

The chain links TRBV29-1 to TRBJ2-3; as DNA is missing, the TRBD2 call by TCRdb cannot be tested. Germline CDR1 SQVTM, CDR2 ANQGSEA. This CDR3 has 13 amino acids. CDR3 in amino acids: CSALSGSTDTQYF.

The rearrangement uses TRBV12-3 or TRBV12-4 and TRBJ1-2; TCRdb designates TRBD1, a call that cannot be tested without DNA. The CDR3 loop spans 15 amino acids. CDR3 protein: CASSLSPGANYGYTF.